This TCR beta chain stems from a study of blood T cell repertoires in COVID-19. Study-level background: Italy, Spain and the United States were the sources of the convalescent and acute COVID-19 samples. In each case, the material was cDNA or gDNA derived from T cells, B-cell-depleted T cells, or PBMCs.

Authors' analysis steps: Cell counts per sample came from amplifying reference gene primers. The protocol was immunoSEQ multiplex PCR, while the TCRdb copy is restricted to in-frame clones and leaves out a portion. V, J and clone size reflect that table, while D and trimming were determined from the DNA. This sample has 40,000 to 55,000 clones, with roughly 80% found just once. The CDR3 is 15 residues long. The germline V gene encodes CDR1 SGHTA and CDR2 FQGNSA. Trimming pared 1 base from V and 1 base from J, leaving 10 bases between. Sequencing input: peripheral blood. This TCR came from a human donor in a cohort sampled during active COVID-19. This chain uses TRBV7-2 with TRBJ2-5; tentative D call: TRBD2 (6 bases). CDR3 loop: CASSLDGRSQETQYF. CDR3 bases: TGTGCCAGCAGCTTAGACGGGAGAAGCCAAGAGACCCAGTACTTC.